The 11 T cell receptor beta chains presented below share a single source sample, sequenced in a study of identical twins. TCRdb independently ran MiXCR on the 5' RACE reads; one entry per CDR3 protein. The sample comprises about 730,000 distinct CDR3 sequences, 20% to 25% of which are singletons, and 4.3% rests with the top ten. The sample also formed part of further work on T cells expressing NK-cell markers.

Specimen: PBMCs. The receptors originated from a woman aged 18-35 years in good health.

This sequence joins TRBV6-1 and TRBJ2-1, with 7 positions matching TRBD2. V lost 7 bases to trimming and J lost 1 base; unmatched junction nucleotides: 4. The CDR3 sequence is 14 residues long. CDR1 MNHNS and CDR2 SASEGT come from the germline V gene. As DNA, the CDR3 is TGTGCCAGCAAGGCGGGAGAATCCTACAATGAGCAGTTCTTC. Its translation is CASKAGESYNEQFF.

In this sample, this clonotype turned up a few times. The CDR3 sequence is CSVTPGQGGTEAFF. The CDR3 region has the DNA TGCAGTGTGACGCCCGGACAGGGTGGCACTGAAGCTTTCTTT. The chain carries TRBV20-1 and TRBJ1-1; 8 positions match TRBD1. The CDR3 covers 14 residues. CDR1 and CDR2 from the germline V gene are DFQATT and SNEGSKA (reference sequence). V trimming: 7 bases; J trimming: 4 bases; junction bases outside the gene matches: 11.

The chain recombines TRBV20-1 with TRBJ2-2; 8 bases are shared with TRBD2. The junction had 8 bases not matched to a gene; V was cut back by 0 bases and J by 5 bases. The germline gives CDR1 DFQATT, CDR2 SNEGSKA (reference sequence). The CDR3 covers 16 residues. The CDR3 bases are TGCAGTGCTAGAGATTGGAGCGGGAGCGGGACCGGGGAGCTGTTTTTT. It yields the protein CSARDWSGSGTGELFF.

V and J are TRBV12-3 or TRBV12-4 and TRBJ2-3; TRBD2 aligns across 7 bases. The CDR3 is made up of 16 amino acids. V was clipped by 3 bases and J by 4 bases; unmatched bases: 10. CDR3 nucleotide sequence: TGTGCCAGCAGTTTTTACGCTAGCGGAATATCAGATACGCAGTATTTT. It encodes CASSFYASGISDTQYF.

This clonotype was seen a few times. The chain employs TRBV20-1 and TRBJ1-1; D remains ambiguous. This CDR3 contains 15 residues. Germline V gives CDR1 DFQATT, CDR2 SNEGSKA (reference sequence). Trimming stripped 0 bases from V and 0 bases from J, with 11 bases between. The CDR3 region is CSARDLQTMNTEAFF. The CDR3 DNA sequence: TGCAGTGCTAGAGATCTGCAGACCATGAACACTGAAGCTTTCTTT.

This clonotype has more than one count but fewer than ten. The chain carries TRBV6-5 and TRBJ2-7; TRBD2 matches 7 bases. This CDR3 comprises 16 residues. Unmatched junction bases numbered 6, after V lost 0 bases and J lost 1 base. Germline V gene data show CDR1 as MNHEY and CDR2 as SVGAGI. This CDR3 reads CASSYSIPAGSYEQYF. The CDR3 DNA sequence: TGTGCCAGCAGTTACTCGATACCAGCGGGATCCTACGAGCAGTACTTC.

The chain uses TRBV7-8 and TRBJ2-1; 10 positions match TRBD2. V gave up 2 bases and J gave up 10 bases; unmatched junction bases: 8. The CDR3 loop spans 15 amino acids. Germline-derived CDR1 and CDR2 are SGHVS and FQNEAQ. The CDR3 region has the DNA TGTGCCAGCAGCTTACTACTAGCGGGATCACGGGAGCAGTTCTTC. As protein: CASSLLLAGSREQFF.

This clonotype turned up a few times. The chain joins TRBV12-3 or TRBV12-4 to TRBJ2-2; perhaps D is TRBD1 or TRBD2 (5 bases each). V lost 5 bases to trimming and J lost 2 bases, with 15 bases between them. The CDR3 runs to 16 residues. This CDR3 reads CASSTDSGLNTGELFF. The CDR3 DNA reads as TGTGCCAGCAGTACCGACAGCGGCCTAAACACCGGGGAGCTGTTTTTT.

The V and J genes are TRBV10-3 and TRBJ2-7; D gene unclear. The V gene lost 6 bases and the J gene lost 3 bases, with 6 bases spanning the gap. CDR1 is ENHRY, CDR2 SYGVKD, per germline. This CDR3 comprises 11 residues. CDR3 nucleotide sequence: TGTGCCATCAGGGCGGACTACGAGCAGTACTTC. It specifies CAIRADYEQYF.

This clonotype was observed a few times. The rearrangement joins TRBV6-5 to TRBJ1-2; D is unresolved. The V gene's germline CDR1 is MNHEY and CDR2 SVGAGI. The CDR3 totals 13 residues. The V end lost 3 bases, the J end lost 4 bases, and 9 bases lay between the germline ends. Here the CDR3 DNA reads TGTGCCAGCAGTTATCGGCTCGGCTATGGCTACACCTTC. This translates into CASSYRLGYGYTF.

The rearrangement links TRBV20-1 to TRBJ2-1, with D maybe TRBD2 (5 bases). Trimming took 2 bases from V and 3 from J, leaving 11 bases between them. The CDR3 sequence is 14 residues long. From germline, CDR1 is DFQATT and CDR2 SNEGSKA (reference sequence). This CDR3 is CSARSGSYYNEQFF. The DNA for the CDR3 is TGCAGTGCTAGATCGGGGTCCTACTACAATGAGCAGTTCTTC.